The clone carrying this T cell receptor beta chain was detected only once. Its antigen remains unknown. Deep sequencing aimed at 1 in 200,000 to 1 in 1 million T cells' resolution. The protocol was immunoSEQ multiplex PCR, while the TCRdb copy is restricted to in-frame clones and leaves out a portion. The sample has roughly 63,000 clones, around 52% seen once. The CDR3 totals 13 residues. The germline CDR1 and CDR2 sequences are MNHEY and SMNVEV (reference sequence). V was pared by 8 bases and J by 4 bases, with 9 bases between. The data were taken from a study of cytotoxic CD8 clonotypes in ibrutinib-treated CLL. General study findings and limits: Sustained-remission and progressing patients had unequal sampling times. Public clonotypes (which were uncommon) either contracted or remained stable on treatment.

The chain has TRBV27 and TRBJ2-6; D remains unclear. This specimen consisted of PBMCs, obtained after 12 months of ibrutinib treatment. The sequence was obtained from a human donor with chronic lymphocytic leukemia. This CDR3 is CASRQYGANVLTF. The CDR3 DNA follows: TGTGCCAGCCGCCAATACGGGGCCAACGTCCTGACTTTC.